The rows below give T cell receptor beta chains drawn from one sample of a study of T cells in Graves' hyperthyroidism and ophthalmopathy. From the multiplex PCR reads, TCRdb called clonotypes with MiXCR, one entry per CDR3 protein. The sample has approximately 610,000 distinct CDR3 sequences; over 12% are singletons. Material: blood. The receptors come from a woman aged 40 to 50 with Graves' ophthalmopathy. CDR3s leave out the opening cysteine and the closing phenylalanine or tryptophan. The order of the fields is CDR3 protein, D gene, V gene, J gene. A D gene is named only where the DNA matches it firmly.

CDR3: ASSPGQAFNQPQH; D: TRBD1; V: TRBV2; J: TRBJ1-5
CDR3: ASNNRDRGYEQY; D: TRBD1; V: TRBV6-1; J: TRBJ2-7
CDR3: ASTDFGGTGTKRGGNTEAF; D: TRBD1; V: TRBV6-4; J: TRBJ1-1
CDR3: ASSPQDGYEQY; D: -; V: TRBV7-9; J: TRBJ2-7
CDR3: ASRGLAGETRWF; D: TRBD2; V: TRBV7-2; J: TRBJ2-1
CDR3: SAMGAGGGRVYEQY; D: TRBD2; V: TRBV20-1; J: TRBJ2-7
CDR3: ASSVDRGLPHEQY; D: TRBD1; V: TRBV9; J: TRBJ2-7
CDR3: ASFPGSTGELF; D: -; V: TRBV12-3/TRBV12-4; J: TRBJ2-2
CDR3: SVMWPGNTIY; D: -; V: TRBV29-1; J: TRBJ1-3
CDR3: ASSPWTSGGANTGELF; D: TRBD2; V: TRBV12-3/TRBV12-4; J: TRBJ2-2
CDR3: ATSDSRTLQETQY; D: -; V: TRBV24-1; J: TRBJ2-5
CDR3: AWSVGASGEQY; D: -; V: TRBV30; J: TRBJ2-7
CDR3: ASSDRGRGYT; D: TRBD1; V: TRBV18; J: TRBJ1-2
CDR3: ASSQSFGTGDSPLH; D: TRBD1; V: TRBV6-5; J: TRBJ1-6
CDR3: AWSPGGDEAF; D: TRBD1; V: TRBV30; J: TRBJ1-1
CDR3: ASLPIAGEIYEQY; D: TRBD2; V: TRBV28; J: TRBJ2-7
CDR3: ASSSVAGPSYEQY; D: TRBD2; V: TRBV7-6; J: TRBJ2-7
CDR3: ASSAPGAFEAF; D: -; V: TRBV28; J: TRBJ1-1
CDR3: SVVMGTGGETQY; D: TRBD1; V: TRBV29-1; J: TRBJ2-5
CDR3: ASSSQGQPQH; D: -; V: TRBV28; J: TRBJ1-5
CDR3: ASNPLMNTEAF; D: -; V: TRBV19; J: TRBJ1-1
CDR3: SATRGSRTEAF; D: -; V: TRBV20-1; J: TRBJ1-1
CDR3: AYDRDRTYEQY; D: TRBD1; V: TRBV30; J: TRBJ2-7
CDR3: ASSFSSGVSETQY; D: TRBD2; V: TRBV28; J: TRBJ2-5
CDR3: ASTLSQGVWETQY; D: TRBD1; V: TRBV6-1; J: TRBJ2-5
CDR3: ASSLNRELAWKTQY; D: -; V: TRBV27; J: TRBJ2-5
CDR3: SAREGGTAGELF; D: -; V: TRBV20-1; J: TRBJ2-2
CDR3: SVEEGAYGYT; D: -; V: TRBV29-1; J: TRBJ1-2
CDR3: ASKLAELQETQY; D: TRBD2; V: TRBV27; J: TRBJ2-5
CDR3: SARGLGYEQY; D: -; V: TRBV20-1; J: TRBJ2-7
CDR3: ASSHRQGLEDGYT; D: TRBD1; V: TRBV5-1; J: TRBJ1-2
CDR3: ASSLGGRGTVSYEQY; D: TRBD1; V: TRBV12-3/TRBV12-4; J: TRBJ2-7
CDR3: ASTSGSRSTDTQY; D: -; V: TRBV12-3/TRBV12-4; J: TRBJ2-3
CDR3: AIDSPNTEAF; D: -; V: TRBV10-3; J: TRBJ1-1
CDR3: ASSQLGPQETQY; D: -; V: TRBV3-1; J: TRBJ2-5
CDR3: SATDTYGYT; D: -; V: TRBV20-1; J: TRBJ1-2
CDR3: ASSTTASGPTYEQY; D: TRBD2; V: TRBV12-3/TRBV12-4; J: TRBJ2-7
CDR3: ASNSAGEQY; D: -; V: TRBV12-3/TRBV12-4; J: TRBJ2-7
CDR3: ASSVAGIGLNTEAF; D: -; V: TRBV9; J: TRBJ1-1
CDR3: ATNQPGHANTGELF; D: -; V: TRBV24-1; J: TRBJ2-2
CDR3: ASGLRLAGMSYEQY; D: TRBD2; V: TRBV12-5; J: TRBJ2-7
CDR3: SARASQETQY; D: -; V: TRBV20-1; J: TRBJ2-5
CDR3: ASSQDATGYEQY; D: -; V: TRBV4-3; J: TRBJ2-7
CDR3: ASSPPGQGWNTEAF; D: TRBD1; V: TRBV14; J: TRBJ1-1
CDR3: ASSLDEGGTEAF; D: -; V: TRBV28; J: TRBJ1-1